This T cell receptor beta chain was identified in a study of cytomegalovirus exposure and HLA in healthy donors. Overall study findings and caveats: Sequencing likely caused a cluster of highly shared sequence variants. Later, TCR association rates were found to vary by HLA locus, highest for DRB1 and lowest for HLA-C.

This CDR3 comprises 16 residues. Germline CDR1 reads MNHEY; CDR2 reads SVGAGI. The V and J ends lost 2 bases and 5 bases, in that order; junction bases with no gene match: 8. As for this clone: What it binds is unknown.

PCR used 60 Vbeta primers and 13 Jbeta primers. Method: immunoSEQ multiplex PCR; TCRdb's copy keeps in-frame clones and lacks some. The table shows approximately 160,000 clones, with around 80% occurring only once. This chain uses TRBV6-5 with TRBJ2-1, with 8 nucleotides matching TRBD1. The material sequenced was PBMCs. The TCR originated in a man aged 25-40 years in good health and CMV-seropositive. The CDR3 nucleotides are TGTGCCAGCAGTTACGCGGCGGGACAGGAACACAATGAGCAGTTCTTC. Translation: CASSYAAGQEHNEQFF.